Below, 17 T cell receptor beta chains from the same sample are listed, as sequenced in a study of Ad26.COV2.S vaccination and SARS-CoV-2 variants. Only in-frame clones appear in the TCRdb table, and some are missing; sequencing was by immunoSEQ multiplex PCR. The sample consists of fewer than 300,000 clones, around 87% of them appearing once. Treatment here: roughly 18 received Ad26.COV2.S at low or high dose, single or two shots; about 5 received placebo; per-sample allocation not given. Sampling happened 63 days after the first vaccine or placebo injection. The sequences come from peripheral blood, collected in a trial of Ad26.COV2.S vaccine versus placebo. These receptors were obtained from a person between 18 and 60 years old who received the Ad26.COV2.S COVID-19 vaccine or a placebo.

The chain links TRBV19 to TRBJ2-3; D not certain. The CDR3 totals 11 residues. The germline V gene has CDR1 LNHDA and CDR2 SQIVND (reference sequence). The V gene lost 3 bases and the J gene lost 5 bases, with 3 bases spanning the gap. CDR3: CASSIKDTQYF. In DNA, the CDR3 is TGTGCCAGTAGTATTAAAGATACGCAGTATTTT.

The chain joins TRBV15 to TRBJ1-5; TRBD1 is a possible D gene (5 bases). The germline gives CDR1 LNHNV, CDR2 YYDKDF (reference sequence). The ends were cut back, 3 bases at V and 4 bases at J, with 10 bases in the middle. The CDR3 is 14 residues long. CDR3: CATSSGGWNQPQHF. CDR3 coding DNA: TGTGCCACCAGCAGTGGGGGATGGAATCAGCCCCAGCATTTT. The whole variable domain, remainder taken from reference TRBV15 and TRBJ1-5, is DAMVIQNPRYQVTQFGKPVTLSCSQTLNHNVMYWYQQKSSQAPKLLFHYYDKDFNNEADTPDNFQSRRPNTSFCFLDIRSPGLGDTAMYLCATSSGGWNQPQHFGDGTRLSIL.

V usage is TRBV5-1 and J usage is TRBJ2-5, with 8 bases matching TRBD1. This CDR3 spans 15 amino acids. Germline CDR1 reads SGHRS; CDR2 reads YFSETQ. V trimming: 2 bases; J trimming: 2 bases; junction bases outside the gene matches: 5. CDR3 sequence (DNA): TGCGCCAGCAGCTTCCGGACAGGGACACAAGAGACCCAGTACTTC. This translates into CASSFRTGTQETQYF.

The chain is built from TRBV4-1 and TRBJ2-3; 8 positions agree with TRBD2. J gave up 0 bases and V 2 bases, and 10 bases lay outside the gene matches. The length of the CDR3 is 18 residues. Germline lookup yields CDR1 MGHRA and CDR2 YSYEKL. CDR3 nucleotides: TGCGCCAGCAGCCAATCCCGTGGGAGCGGGGGAAGCACAGATACGCAGTATTTT. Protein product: CASSQSRGSGGSTDTQYF.

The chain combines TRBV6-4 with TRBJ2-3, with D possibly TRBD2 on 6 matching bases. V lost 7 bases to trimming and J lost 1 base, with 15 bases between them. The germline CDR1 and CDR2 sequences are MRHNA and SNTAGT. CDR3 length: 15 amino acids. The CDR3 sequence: CASTGKDYRTDTQYF. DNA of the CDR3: TGTGCCAGCACCGGAAAGGACTATCGCACAGATACGCAGTATTTT.

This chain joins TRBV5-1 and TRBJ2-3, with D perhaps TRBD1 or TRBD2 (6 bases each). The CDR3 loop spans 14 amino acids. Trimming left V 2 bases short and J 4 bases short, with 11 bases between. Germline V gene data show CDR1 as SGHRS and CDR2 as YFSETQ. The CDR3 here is CASSLGGLPDTQYF. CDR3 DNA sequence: TGCGCCAGCAGCTTAGGGGGGCTGCCAGATACGCAGTATTTT.

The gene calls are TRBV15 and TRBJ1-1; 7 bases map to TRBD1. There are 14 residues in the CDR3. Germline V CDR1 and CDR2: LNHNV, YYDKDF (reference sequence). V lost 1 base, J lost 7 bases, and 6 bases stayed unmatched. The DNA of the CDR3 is TGTGCCACCAGCAGAGTACGACAGGGCAATGAAGCTTTCTTT. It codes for CATSRVRQGNEAFF.

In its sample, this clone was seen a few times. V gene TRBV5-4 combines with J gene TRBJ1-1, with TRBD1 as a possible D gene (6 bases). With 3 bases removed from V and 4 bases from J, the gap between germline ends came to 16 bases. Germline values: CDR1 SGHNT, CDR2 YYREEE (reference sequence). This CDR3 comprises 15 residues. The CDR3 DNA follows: TGTGCCAGCAGCTGGGGCAGGATAGGGGGCACTGAAGCTTTCTTT. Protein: CASSWGRIGGTEAFF.

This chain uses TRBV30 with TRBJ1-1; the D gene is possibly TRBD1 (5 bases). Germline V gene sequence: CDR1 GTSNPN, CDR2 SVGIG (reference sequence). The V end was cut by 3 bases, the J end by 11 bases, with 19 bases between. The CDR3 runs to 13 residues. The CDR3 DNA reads TGTGCCTGGAGCGCCACGAGAGGGGTTCCGGCTTTCTTT. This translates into CAWSATRGVPAFF.

The CDR3 here is CASTKLGKAFF. In nucleotides, the CDR3 is TGTGCCAGCACAAAATTGGGGAAAGCTTTCTTT. The rearrangement uses TRBV5-6 and TRBJ1-1; D not resolved. The CDR3 is 11 residues long. Trimming took off 6 bases at V and 9 bases at J, with 12 bases between the two ends. Looked up from germline, CDR1 is SGHDT and CDR2 is YYEEEE.

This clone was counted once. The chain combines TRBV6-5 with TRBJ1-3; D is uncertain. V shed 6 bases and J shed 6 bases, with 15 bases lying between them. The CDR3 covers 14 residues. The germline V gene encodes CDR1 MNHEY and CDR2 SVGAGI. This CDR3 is CASSPGPGVNTIYF. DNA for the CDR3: TGTGCCAGCAGCCCGGGTCCAGGCGTAAACACCATATATTTT.

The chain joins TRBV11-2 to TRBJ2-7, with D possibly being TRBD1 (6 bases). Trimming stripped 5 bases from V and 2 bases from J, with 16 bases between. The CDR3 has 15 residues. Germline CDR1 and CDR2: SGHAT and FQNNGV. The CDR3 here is CASSHLARGTYEQYF. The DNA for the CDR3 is TGTGCCAGCAGCCACCTCGCCAGGGGAACCTACGAGCAGTACTTC.

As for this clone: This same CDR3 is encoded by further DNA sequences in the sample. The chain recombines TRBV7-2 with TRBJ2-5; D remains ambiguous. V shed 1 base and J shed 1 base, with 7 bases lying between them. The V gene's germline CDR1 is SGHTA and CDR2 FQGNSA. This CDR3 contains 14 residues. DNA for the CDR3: TGTGCCAGCAGCTTAGGAGGTGGCCAAGAGACCCAGTACTTC. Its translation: CASSLGGGQETQYF.

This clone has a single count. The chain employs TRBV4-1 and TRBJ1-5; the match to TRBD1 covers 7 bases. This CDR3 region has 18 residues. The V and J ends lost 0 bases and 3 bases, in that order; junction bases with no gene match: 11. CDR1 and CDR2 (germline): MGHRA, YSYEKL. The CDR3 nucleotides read TGCGCCAGCAGCCAAGATCCTCGACAGGGTATATTCAATCAGCCCCAGCATTTT. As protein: CASSQDPRQGIFNQPQHF.

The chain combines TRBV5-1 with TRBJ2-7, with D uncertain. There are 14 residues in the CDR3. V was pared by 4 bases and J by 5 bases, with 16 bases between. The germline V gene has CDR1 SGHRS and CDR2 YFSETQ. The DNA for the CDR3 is TGCGCCAGCAGCGTAGGTCTCCCGCTAAACGAGCAGTACTTC. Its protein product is CASSVGLPLNEQYF.

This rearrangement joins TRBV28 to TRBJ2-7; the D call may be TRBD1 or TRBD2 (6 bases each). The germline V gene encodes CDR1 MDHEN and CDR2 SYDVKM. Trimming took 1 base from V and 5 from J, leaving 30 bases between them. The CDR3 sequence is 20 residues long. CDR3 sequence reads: CASSLFPTGVAGVTFDEQYF. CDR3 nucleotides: TGTGCCAGCAGTTTATTCCCCACGGGAGTCGCAGGGGTTACGTTTGACGAGCAGTACTTC.

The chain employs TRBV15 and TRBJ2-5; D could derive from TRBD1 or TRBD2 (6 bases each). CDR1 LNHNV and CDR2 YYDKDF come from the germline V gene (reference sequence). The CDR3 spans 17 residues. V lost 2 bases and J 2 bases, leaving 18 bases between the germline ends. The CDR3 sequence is CATSRPWGQGRQETQYF. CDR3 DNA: TGTGCCACCAGCAGACCATGGGGTCAGGGGAGGCAAGAGACCCAGTACTTC.